A single sample gave rise to the 18 T cell receptor beta chains below, sequenced in a study of Graves' ophthalmopathy and Graves' hyperthyroidism. CDR3 regions of TCR beta were amplified from RNA transcripts. First-round RT-PCR with HTBI primers preceded a second-round multiplex PCR. TCRdb reanalysed the multiplex PCR reads using MiXCR and keeps one entry per CDR3 protein. The data hold 300,000 to 450,000 distinct CDR3 sequences, with about 15% observed a single time. Sequenced input: peripheral blood. The origin of the receptors is an adult woman with stable Graves' hyperthyroidism.

The sample holds a few counts of this clonotype. A much bigger clone sits one base away, suggesting this may be a read error. This rearrangement joins TRBV12-3 or TRBV12-4 to TRBJ2-2; 7 nucleotides align to TRBD2. This CDR3 comprises 14 residues. CDR3 sequence reads: CASTRDYNTGELCF. CDR3 nucleotide sequence: TGTGCCAGCACACGGGACTATAACACCGGGGAGCTGTGTTTT.

This clonotype occurred a few times. The chain recombines TRBV4-2 with TRBJ1-2, with unresolved D. The CDR3 runs to 15 residues. Germline V gene sequence: CDR1 LGHNA, CDR2 YNFKEQ. Between the trimmed V and J ends, which lost 0 bases and 4 bases, there was a span of 12 bases. The CDR3 loop reads CASSQDLERVYGYTF. CDR3 bases: TGTGCCAGCAGCCAAGATCTTGAGAGGGTCTATGGCTACACCTTC.

This clonotype was seen repeatedly, ten times or more. The chain couples TRBV11-1 to TRBJ2-2; D not certain. V lost 1 base and J lost 2, with 11 bases in between. Germline V gene data show CDR1 as SGHAT and CDR2 as FQDESV (reference sequence). The CDR3 covers 16 residues. The CDR3 coding sequence is TGTGCCAGCAGCTTAGAGGGCTGGGCTAACACCGGGGAGCTGTTTTTT. Amino acids: CASSLEGWANTGELFF. The full variable domain, completed using reference TRBV11-1 and TRBJ2-2, is EAEVAQSPRYKITEKSQAVAFWCDPISGHATLYWYRQILGQGPELLVQFQDESVVDDSQLPKDRFSAERLKGVDSTLKIQPAELGDSAMYLCASSLEGWANTGELFFGEGSRLTVL.

This clonotype has at least ten counts. The chain employs TRBV28 and TRBJ2-5; 7 nucleotides match TRBD2. This CDR3 is 17 amino acids long. Germline V gene sequence: CDR1 MDHEN, CDR2 SYDVKM. The trim removed 4 bases at V and 4 bases at J, leaving 15 bases unmatched. The CDR3 DNA is TGTGCCAGCAGTTCCGTAGTGGGAGTCCGGGGGGTAGAGACCCAGTACTTC. Its protein is CASSSVVGVRGVETQYF.

This rearrangement joins TRBV28 to TRBJ2-7; D is possibly TRBD2 (6 bases). Germline assignment: CDR1 MDHEN and CDR2 SYDVKM. Between the trimmed V and J ends, which lost 8 bases and 4 bases, there was a span of 9 bases. There are 11 residues in the CDR3. CDR3 region: CASQSGYEQYF. The CDR3 nucleotides are TGTGCCAGCCAAAGCGGGTACGAGCAGTACTTC.

The table lists this clonotype with many counts. The CDR3 reads CASREGTKNYEQYF. CDR3 in DNA: TGTGCCAGCAGGGAGGGGACAAAGAACTACGAGCAGTACTTC. V is TRBV7-9 and J is TRBJ2-7; the D call may be TRBD1 or TRBD2 (6 bases each). The germline V gene encodes CDR1 SEHNR and CDR2 FQNEAQ (reference sequence). V dropped 6 bases and J dropped 3 bases, with 15 bases sitting between them. The CDR3 consists of 14 residues.

This clonotype was recorded at least ten times. The chain employs TRBV2 and TRBJ2-5, with D possibly being TRBD1 or TRBD2 (5 bases each). Germline V gene sequence: CDR1 SNHLY, CDR2 FYNNEI. The V gene lost 6 bases and the J gene lost 5 bases, with 13 bases spanning the gap. The CDR3 is 13 amino acids. The CDR3 loop reads CASSRDGGETQYF. In DNA, the CDR3 is TGTGCCAGCAGCCGGGACGGCGGGGAGACCCAGTACTTC.

This clonotype was seen ten or more times. V usage is TRBV2 and J usage is TRBJ1-5; 7 positions match TRBD1. There are 14 residues in the CDR3. The germline gives CDR1 SNHLY, CDR2 FYNNEI. V was pared by 8 bases and J by 4 bases, with 8 bases of the junction left unmatched. The CDR3 is CASFQGVPNQPQHF. CDR3 nucleotides: TGTGCCAGCTTCCAGGGGGTACCGAATCAGCCCCAGCATTTT.

This clonotype was found many times. In DNA, the CDR3 is TGTGCCAGCAGCAAAACACAGGTCCTCTCCTACGAGCAGTACTTC. Its protein is CASSKTQVLSYEQYF. The chain links TRBV5-5 to TRBJ2-7; possibly TRBD1 for D (5 bases). The germline V gene has CDR1 SGHKS and CDR2 YYEKEE (reference sequence). This CDR3 has 15 amino acids. Trimming shortened V by 4 bases and J by 0 bases, and 14 bases separated the two germline ends.

This clonotype was detected only a few times. This chain uses TRBV20-1 with TRBJ2-4; D remains ambiguous. CDR1 is DFQATT, CDR2 SNEGSKA, per germline (reference sequence). This CDR3 is 13 amino acids long. Trimming shortened V by 6 bases and J by 7 bases, and 16 bases separated the two germline ends. This chain's CDR3 is CSANEPSLNIQYF. CDR3 DNA: TGCAGTGCCAACGAACCTTCTCTTAACATTCAGTACTTC.

In its sample, this clonotype was seen many times. The chain recombines TRBV19 with TRBJ1-1; a weak D match, TRBD1 (6 bases). Between the trimmed V and J ends, which lost 3 bases and 5 bases, there was a span of 16 bases. The CDR3 length is 15 residues. Germline V CDR1 and CDR2: LNHDA, SQIVND (reference sequence). Written as DNA, the CDR3 is TGTGCCAGTAGTATCACTGACGGAGGGGGTACTGAAGCTTTCTTT. Protein sequence: CASSITDGGGTEAFF.

This clonotype was seen many times. The chain employs TRBV4-1 and TRBJ2-5, with 11 bases matching TRBD2. The CDR3 has 17 residues. CDR1 MGHRA and CDR2 YSYEKL come from the germline V gene. V lost 3 bases to trimming and J lost 2 bases; unmatched junction nucleotides: 8. The DNA of the CDR3 is TGCGCCAGCAGCCAGACCGAGGGACTAGCGGAACAAGAGACCCAGTACTTC. This codes for CASSQTEGLAEQETQYF.

This sequence joins TRBV2 and TRBJ2-5; TRBD1 is a possible D gene (6 bases). The CDR3 consists of 16 residues. CDR1 is SNHLY and CDR2 is FYNNEI in the germline V gene. V was cut by 1 base and J by 3 bases, with 15 bases left in between. CDR3 DNA sequence: TGTGCCAGCAGTGAAGGCCTCGTAGCAGGGGAAGAGACCCAGTACTTC. Encoded protein: CASSEGLVAGEETQYF.

Many counts were recorded for this clonotype. The V and J genes are TRBV29-1 and TRBJ2-7, with 9 bases lining up with TRBD1. V lost 2 bases, J lost 3 bases, and 11 bases stayed unmatched. This CDR3 comprises 16 residues. Germline assignment: CDR1 SQVTM and CDR2 ANQGSEA. Written as DNA, the CDR3 is TGCAGCGTTGAACAAAGGGGGGGACAGGGCATCTACGAGCAGTACTTC. Translated, it gives CSVEQRGGQGIYEQYF.

This clonotype was picked up many times. This chain links TRBV29-1 with TRBJ1-1; D ambiguous. This CDR3 has 13 amino acids. Trimming took off 1 base at V and 1 base at J, with 7 bases between the two ends. The germline V gene has CDR1 SQVTM and CDR2 ANQGSEA. The chain's CDR3 is CSVEVRQNTEAFF. The CDR3 nucleotides are TGCAGCGTTGAAGTACGACAGAACACTGAAGCTTTCTTT.

The chain couples TRBV6-5 to TRBJ1-6; maybe TRBD1 (5 bases). This CDR3 spans 19 amino acids. Trimming shortened V by 0 bases and J by 0 bases, and 15 bases separated the two germline ends. From germline, CDR1 is MNHEY and CDR2 SVGAGI. The CDR3 sequence is CASSYSGYRSSSYNSPLHF. In DNA form, the CDR3 reads TGTGCCAGCAGTTACTCGGGCTACAGGTCGAGCTCCTATAATTCACCCCTCCACTTT.

The chain has TRBV10-1 and TRBJ2-2; D may match TRBD1 or TRBD2 (5 bases each). V lost 6 bases and J 0 bases, leaving 20 bases between the germline ends. This CDR3 has 18 amino acids. CDR1 and CDR2 (germline): WNHNN, SYGVQD (reference sequence). The CDR3 protein is CASSRDGGPISNTGELFF. The CDR3 DNA follows: TGCGCCAGCAGCCGTGATGGGGGTCCTATCTCGAACACCGGGGAGCTGTTTTTT.

This clonotype was observed many times. The chain has TRBV28 and TRBJ1-1, with 8 positions matching TRBD1. J gave up 2 bases and V 11 bases, and 4 bases lay outside the gene matches. The CDR3 extends over 12 amino acids. CDR1 MDHEN and CDR2 SYDVKM come from the germline V gene. As DNA, the CDR3 is TGTGCCGGGGGACAGGCTAACACTGAAGCTTTCTTT. It yields the protein CAGGQANTEAFF. The variable domain in full, completed from reference TRBV28 and TRBJ1-1, reads DVKVTQSSRYLVKRTGEKVFLECVQDMDHENMFWYRQDPGLGLRLIYFSYDVKMKEKGDIPEGYSVSREKKERFSLILESASTNQTSMYLCAGGQANTEAFFGQGTRLTVV.